This T cell receptor (beta chain) was sequenced for a study of control samples from healthy donors and cancer patients. Trimming cost V 3 bases and J 0 bases, with 11 bases left between them. The germline V gene has CDR1 LNHDA and CDR2 SQIVND (reference sequence). The CDR3 runs 16 residues. TCRdb's copy holds only in-frame clones and misses some; the assay was immunoSEQ multiplex PCR. Here the sample spans some 150,000 clones, about nine tenths being singletons. V and J are TRBV19 and TRBJ2-2, with a tentative D call TRBD2 (6 bases). The sample was blood. The clonotype was recovered from a man aged 25 to 45 in good health. CDR3 DNA sequence: TGTGCCAGTAGTATTGTTTGGGGGGCGAACACCGGGGAGCTGTTTTTT. Its translation: CASSIVWGANTGELFF.